This is a list of T cell receptor beta chains from one sample in a study of T cell repertoires in cytomegalovirus infection. TCRdb itself ran the reads through MiXCR, one entry per CDR3 protein. Here the sample spans just over 300,000 distinct CDR3 sequences, roughly 15% being singletons. Sequencing was done on a sample of PBMCs. Receptor source: a human donor in good health (CMV status not recorded). Some clones in this sample may be carry-over from other donors' samples. Each CDR3 is given with its conserved first and last residue.

V	CDR3
TRBV28	CASTVGRGFEQYF
TRBV20-1	CSVVEGAQETQYF
TRBV18	CASSLNRDRDNYGYTF
TRBV10-3	CATRQTGPSNQPQHF
TRBV27	CASSLSRVPQETQYF
TRBV7-3	CASSLGPGMGQPQHF
TRBV20-1	CSASGGGAQDTQYF
TRBV28	CASSLLQGISGYTF
TRBV7-9	CASSLRRDGRNTEAFF
TRBV12-3/TRBV12-4	CASSPDGEPYEQYF
TRBV11-1	CASSLVGLRSNEQFF
TRBV7-2	CASSPWGRETEKLFF
TRBV7-2	CASSRDRRSYEQYF
TRBV11-1	CASSYLTGANYGYTF
TRBV9	CASSFLGEGDTGELFF
TRBV20-1	CSARVEGADTQYF
TRBV7-2	CASSLAPIGETQYF
TRBV6-5	CASSYDREYEQYF
TRBV7-3	CASSPYSGPQETQYF
TRBV6-1	CASRKGRDWNNEQFF
TRBV7-2	CASKSSYNSPLHF
TRBV6-6	CASSEGSTSRSLGAQYF
TRBV28	CASQRETQYF
TRBV9	CASSLSLAGADTDTQYF
TRBV5-8	CASSFAGEQYF
TRBV6-1	CASRSPFTLRNTEAFF
TRBV12-3/TRBV12-4	CASSPGPTDTQYF
TRBV20-1	CSARDPLAGGQGETQYF
TRBV23-1	CASMGTTDYEQYF
TRBV5-1	CASSTATDTQYF
TRBV29-1	CSAKPTGGIEAFF
TRBV10-3	CAISEAADRGKGYTF
TRBV4-1	CASSLPGGSSGGLKWGNEQFF
TRBV12-3/TRBV12-4	CASGGKGQDYGYTF
TRBV19	CASRGPGRLGEQFF
TRBV4-1	CASSQLLEDNNEQFF
TRBV5-1	CASSRGQGDTDTQYF
TRBV28	CASSPPGTGDTEAFF
TRBV5-4	CASSEGGVSGGYNEQFF
TRBV25-1	CASTGGTNEKLFF
TRBV7-2	CASSGRGLAGGGNEQFF
TRBV12-3/TRBV12-4	CASSNRGNVAKNIQYF
TRBV14	CASSQDGNFWSSYNEQFF
TRBV2	CATRQGAGYEQYF
TRBV4-1	CASSQDGIPLAYNEQFF
TRBV2	CASRTFLDTEAFF
TRBV27	CASSPPGLAGQETQYF